This T cell receptor (beta chain) was observed in a study of fetal regulatory T cell absence and autoimmunity (dated by TCRdb to 2015 to 2018). About the full investigation: The IPEX patients showed exocrine pancreas autoimmunity in the absence of clinical diabetes. Study-wide conclusions, independent of this receptor: The oligoclonal enrichment was interpreted as supporting antigen-driven autoimmunity in the pancreas before birth in IPEX syndrome. Cord blood and pancreas had broadly similar TRB gene family usage, which resembled published neonatal and adult repertoires. The TCR compartment showed significant oligoclonal enrichment in pancreas versus cord blood, with some top clones over 95-fold enriched.

Comment on this clone: It has no known antigen specificity. No clone much larger than this one lies a single base away; base qualities are absent.

For repertoire sequencing, genomic DNA was processed from frozen pancreas tissue. Genomic DNA, roughly 1.7-3.4 ug, was extracted from umbilical cord blood or frozen pancreas using the DNeasy Blood and Tissue Kit. The CDR3 spans 13 residues, from the cysteine through the phenylalanine. The DNA shown is the 39-base CDR3, in frame from base 1. V is cut by 3 bases and J by 4 bases, and the space between the germline ends is 8 bases. CDR1 and CDR2 were assigned from the germline V gene as MGHDK and SYGVNS. On the immunoSEQ human TCRbeta survey platform, TCRbeta CDR3 regions were amplified and barcoded with a two-step multiplex PCR. Libraries were sequenced on Illumina instruments, and IgH from the same samples was sequenced in parallel. The study's processing was this. Raw reads were filtered against IMGT V, D, J definitions and binned by a nearest-neighbor algorithm to remove PCR and sequencing errors. A clone was defined as an identical nucleotide sequence, and differential abundance between tissues was tested with a Fisher exact test for each clone using a pFDR threshold of p<0.01. A minimum inclusion filter of 10 in either sample excluded clones with frequencies too low for statistical inference. The immunoSEQ Analyzer was used for pairwise clonal comparisons, while IMGT tools were used to assess gene family usage. Held by TCRdb, this immuneACCESS table contains in-frame sequences only and omits some clones. Under half of the omission traces to an unresolved V gene where checked; the cause of the rest is unknown. V, J and clone size are those of that table, while D and trimming were read from the DNA. Present in this sample are around 100,000 clones, roughly 78% of which were seen just once. Roughly 2% of the sample is in the top ten clones.

The sequence derives from a male donor with IPEX syndrome. Sequencing was performed on pancreas tissue. The chain uses TRBV25-1 and TRBJ2-3; tentative D gene TRBD1, with 6 bases matching. DNA sequence: TGTGCCAGCAGTGACAGGGGCCCAGATACGCAGTATTTT. Translation gives CASSDRGPDTQYF.